The 11 T cell receptor beta chains in this list originate from one sample, sequenced in a study of control samples from healthy donors and cancer patients. The method was immunoSEQ multiplex PCR; TCRdb's version includes in-frame clones alone and lacks a portion of them. The sample records roughly 370,000 clones, 90% being singletons. The sequenced material came from PBMCs. The receptors derive from a man in his forties or fifties with head and neck cancer.

The chain has TRBV27 and TRBJ2-1, with D possibly TRBD2 on 6 matching bases. Per the germline V gene, CDR1 is MNHEY and CDR2 is SMNVEV (reference sequence). The germline V and J ends were trimmed by 4 bases and 0 bases, with 10 bases remaining between them. This CDR3 is built from 15 residues. The CDR3 nucleotides read TGTGCCAGCAGTTCTAGCGACAGCTCCTACAATGAGCAGTTCTTC. Translated: CASSSSDSSYNEQFF.

V is TRBV30 and J is TRBJ1-3; D possibly corresponds to TRBD1 (5 bases). V was trimmed by 4 bases and J by 4 bases, leaving 11 bases between them. CDR1 and CDR2 from the germline V gene are GTSNPN and SVGIG (reference sequence). This CDR3 is 13 amino acids long. CDR3 amino acids: CAWNRGGGNTIYF. The CDR3 region has the DNA TGTGCCTGGAATAGGGGAGGGGGAAACACCATATATTTT.

This clone showed up just once. The chain couples TRBV6-5 to TRBJ2-2; weak D call: TRBD1 (6 bases). Germline V gene sequence: CDR1 MNHEY, CDR2 SVGAGI. V was cut by 9 bases and J by 1 base, with 15 bases left in between. The CDR3 spans 15 residues. The CDR3 region is CARNFRGVNTGELFF. As DNA, the CDR3 is TGTGCCAGGAATTTCAGGGGTGTGAACACCGGGGAGCTGTTTTTT.

The chain links TRBV5-8 to TRBJ2-1; 10 positions match TRBD2. V gave up 2 bases and J gave up 4 bases; unmatched junction bases: 6. CDR1 and CDR2 from the germline V gene are SGHTS and YDEGEE. The CDR3 covers 16 residues. CDR3 in amino acids: CASSFPGTSVYNEQFF. The CDR3 DNA is TGTGCCAGCAGCTTCCCCGGGACTAGCGTATACAATGAGCAGTTCTTC. Full variable domain (missing parts from reference TRBV5-8 and TRBJ2-1): EAGVTQSPTHLIKTRGQQATLRCSPISGHTSVYWYQQALGLGLQFLLWYDEGEERNRGNFPPRFSGRQFPNYSSELNVNALELEDSALYLCASSFPGTSVYNEQFFGPGTRLTVL.

The chain employs TRBV28 and TRBJ1-3; no clear D. The CDR3 is made up of 16 amino acids. V was trimmed by 3 bases and J by 0 bases, leaving 12 bases between them. CDR1 and CDR2 (germline): MDHEN, SYDVKM. The CDR3 DNA reads as TGTGCCAGCAGTTTTTCACACCGGCTCTCTGGAAACACCATATATTTT. Translation: CASSFSHRLSGNTIYF. Based on the CDR3 plus reference TRBV28 and TRBJ1-3, the full variable domain is DVKVTQSSRYLVKRTGEKVFLECVQDMDHENMFWYRQDPGLGLRLIYFSYDVKMKEKGDIPEGYSVSREKKERFSLILESASTNQTSMYLCASSFSHRLSGNTIYFGEGSWLTVV.

V and J are TRBV7-9 and TRBJ2-3, with D possibly being TRBD1 (5 bases). Trimming removed 4 bases from V and 9 bases from J, with 17 bases in between. Germline V lookup: CDR1 SEHNR, CDR2 FQNEAQ (reference sequence). This CDR3 has 14 amino acids. The CDR3: CASSSWVQGGTQYF. The CDR3 coding sequence is TGTGCCAGCAGCTCCTGGGTGCAGGGCGGCACGCAGTATTTT.

This chain uses TRBV20-1 with TRBJ1-5; 7 nucleotides line up with TRBD1. CDR1 and CDR2 from the germline V gene are DFQATT and SNEGSKA (reference sequence). V lost 6 bases to trimming and J lost 2 bases; unmatched junction nucleotides: 10. The CDR3 is made up of 15 amino acids. In DNA form, the CDR3 reads TGCAGTGCCAGTCAATCCGGGACAGGCAATCAGCCCCAGCATTTT. Translation gives CSASQSGTGNQPQHF.

This clone was observed a single time. The chain couples TRBV5-6 to TRBJ2-7; D uncertain. CDR3 length: 14 residues. Germline V gene lookup returns CDR1 SGHDT and CDR2 YYEEEE. V gave up 2 bases and J gave up 2 bases, with 11 bases separating them. The CDR3 sequence is CASSFGGATYEQYF. The CDR3 DNA reads as TGTGCCAGCAGCTTCGGTGGCGCAACCTACGAGCAGTACTTC.

A single count supports this clone. J is TRBJ2-1 and V is TRBV24-1; D possibly corresponds to TRBD2 (5 bases). Germline V gene sequence: CDR1 KGHDR, CDR2 SFDVKD. V dropped 2 bases and J dropped 6 bases, with 19 bases sitting between them. The CDR3 is 17 amino acids. The CDR3 region is CATSDSPGVAGFNEQFF. The CDR3 bases are TGTGCCACCAGTGATTCCCCGGGTGTGGCGGGTTTCAATGAGCAGTTCTTC.

This rearrangement joins TRBV30 to TRBJ1-2; D is unresolved. With 3 bases removed from V and 1 base from J, the gap between germline ends came to 6 bases. This CDR3 is 12 amino acids long. Germline V gene sequence: CDR1 GTSNPN, CDR2 SVGIG (reference sequence). CDR3 coding DNA: TGTGCCTGGAGGAGGATTAACTATGGCTACACCTTC. It yields the protein CAWRRINYGYTF.

The chain carries TRBV14 and TRBJ1-2; no clear D. Trimming took 2 bases from V and 5 from J, leaving 9 bases between them. Germline CDR1 is SGHDN and CDR2 is FVKESK. The CDR3 is 13 residues long. CDR3 DNA sequence: TGTGCCAGCAGCCAAACGGGGTGGTATGGCTACACCTTC. This sequence encodes CASSQTGWYGYTF. The full variable domain, rest sourced from reference TRBV14 and TRBJ1-2, is EAGVTQFPSHSVIEKGQTVTLRCDPISGHDNLYWYRRVMGKEIKFLLHFVKESKQDESGMPNNRFLAERTGGTYSTLKVQPAELEDSGVYFCASSQTGWYGYTFGSGTRLTVV.